Each of the 32 T cell receptor beta chains below was sequenced from the same sample in a study of T cells in Graves' hyperthyroidism and ophthalmopathy. Amplified TCR beta CDR3 regions derived from RNA transcripts. A set of HTBI primers served as the primers for a first-round RT-PCR of the TCR CDR3. TCRdb independently ran MiXCR on the multiplex PCR reads; one entry per CDR3 protein. The sample lists approximately 510,000 distinct CDR3 sequences, 46% occurring once. Sequencing was done on a sample of peripheral blood or thyroid tissue (not recorded which). Every receptor here comes from an adult woman with Graves' disease, either hyperthyroidism or ophthalmopathy (not recorded which).

The chain joins TRBV3-1 to TRBJ2-6, with D uncertain. The CDR3 length is 14 residues. Between the trimmed V and J ends, which lost 8 bases and 0 bases, there was a span of 8 bases. Germline values: CDR1 LGHDT, CDR2 YNNKEL (reference sequence). This CDR3 is CASGWGSGANVLTF. The CDR3, as DNA: TGTGCCAGCGGATGGGGCTCTGGGGCCAACGTCCTGACTTTC.

In this sample, this clonotype turned up once. With a much larger clone just one base away, this may be a read error. V and J are TRBV6-5 and TRBJ2-7, with D perhaps given as TRBD1 or TRBD2 (6 bases each). Germline V gives CDR1 MNHEY, CDR2 SVGAGI. The CDR3 consists of 13 residues. The CDR3 loop is CASRTWGAYGQYF. In DNA, the CDR3 is TGTGCCAGCAGAACGTGGGGGGCCTACGGGCAGTACTTC.

This sequence joins TRBV20-1 and TRBJ2-1; D uncertain. Looked up from germline, CDR1 is DFQATT and CDR2 is SNEGSKA (reference sequence). The CDR3 covers 12 residues. V was clipped by 3 bases and J by 5 bases, with 8 bases between them. CDR3 in DNA: TGCAGTGCTAGTCCACAGAACAATGAGCAGTTCTTC. Protein: CSASPQNNEQFF.

In DNA form, the CDR3 reads TGCAGTGCTGGAGGGGTCCCCCTGAACACTGAAGCTTTCTTT. Residues: CSAGGVPLNTEAFF. The chain has TRBV20-1 and TRBJ1-1; the D gene is possibly TRBD1 (5 bases). Germline lookup yields CDR1 DFQATT and CDR2 SNEGSKA (reference sequence). This CDR3 region has 14 residues. V was cut by 5 bases and J by 0 bases, with 13 bases left in between.

J is TRBJ1-5 and V is TRBV12-3 or TRBV12-4; 7 bases agree with TRBD1. This CDR3 region has 13 residues. With 2 bases clipped from V and 6 bases from J, the junction kept 1 base outside the gene matches. The CDR3 here is CASSLKGAQPQHF. The CDR3 DNA reads as TGTGCCAGCAGTTTAAAGGGGGCTCAGCCCCAGCATTTT.

This clonotype was counted many times. This chain connects TRBV29-1 to TRBJ2-7; TRBD1 agrees at 9 bases. The CDR3 covers 14 residues. Germline V gene sequence: CDR1 SQVTM, CDR2 ANQGSEA. Germline trimming cut 0 bases from V and 6 bases from J; bases unmatched to any gene: 6. The CDR3 DNA reads as TGCAGCGTTGAAGACGCGACAGGGGGAACCGAGCAGTACTTC. Translation: CSVEDATGGTEQYF.

As to this clonotype: The junction differs from germline at one of its ends, possibly a read error. V usage is TRBV5-5 and J usage is TRBJ2-6; 8 bases map to TRBD1. The CDR3 extends over 13 amino acids. Germline V CDR1 and CDR2: SGHKS, YYEKEE (reference sequence). The CDR3 DNA reads as TGTGCCAGCAGCTACACAGGGGGCAACGTCCTGACTTTC. It specifies CASSYTGGNVLTF.

The chain combines TRBV29-1 with TRBJ2-7; 7 bases match TRBD2. Per germline, CDR1 SQVTM and CDR2 ANQGSEA. CDR3 length: 13 residues. V shed 6 bases and J 0 bases; nucleotides not matched to a gene: 5. CDR3 protein: CSVTSVSSYEQYF. The CDR3 DNA is TGCAGCGTAACTAGCGTATCCTCCTACGAGCAGTACTTC.

The V gene is TRBV2, the J gene TRBJ2-5; TRBD2 agrees at 10 bases. Germline CDR1 SNHLY, CDR2 FYNNEI. This CDR3 comprises 14 residues. The J segment lost 5 bases and the V segment lost 8 bases, leaving 8 bases of the junction unmatched. This CDR3 reads CASRSGRAAETQYF. The CDR3 DNA follows: TGTGCCAGCCGGAGCGGGAGGGCAGCCGAGACCCAGTACTTC.

This clonotype was detected a few times. The chain has TRBV29-1 and TRBJ2-3; 7 bases map to TRBD2. The CDR3 length is 14 residues. The junction had 6 bases not matched to a gene; V was cut back by 4 bases and J by 2 bases. Germline CDR1 reads SQVTM; CDR2 reads ANQGSEA. For the CDR3, the DNA is TGCAGCGTTGGGGGGGGAGTCCCCACAGATACGCAGTATTTT. It codes for CSVGGGVPTDTQYF.

The chain couples TRBV5-1 to TRBJ2-2; D remains unclear. The CDR3 loop spans 12 amino acids. With 7 bases removed from V and 6 bases from J, the gap between germline ends came to 10 bases. In germline, CDR1 is SGHRS, CDR2 YFSETQ. The CDR3 DNA follows: TGCGCCAGCCGCGAACCTTCCGGGGAGCTGTTTTTT. Encoded protein: CASREPSGELFF. The full variable domain, rest sourced from reference TRBV5-1 and TRBJ2-2, is KAGVTQTPRYLIKTRGQQVTLSCSPISGHRSVSWYQQTPGQGLQFLFEYFSETQRNKGNFPGRFSGRQFSNSRSEMNVSTLELGDSALYLCASREPSGELFFGEGSRLTVL.

This clonotype occurred a few times. A read error may be the cause here, since a much bigger clone is one base away. V and J are TRBV11-2 and TRBJ1-4; D is unresolved. The germline CDR1 and CDR2 sequences are SGHAT and FQNNGV. The CDR3 totals 13 residues. The CDR3 protein is CAGSLVPNEKLFF. The DNA for the CDR3 is TGTGCCGGCAGCTTAGTCCCCAATGAAAAACTGTTTTTT.

This clonotype was seen repeatedly, ten times or more. J is TRBJ2-2 and V is TRBV7-3; a possible D gene is TRBD2 (5 bases). The length of the CDR3 is 15 residues. V gave up 0 bases and J gave up 2 bases, with 7 bases separating them. Germline CDR1 and CDR2: SGHTA and FQGTGA. The CDR3 is CASSLTGINTGELFF. The CDR3 region has the DNA TGTGCCAGCAGCTTAACCGGGATTAACACCGGGGAGCTGTTTTTT.

This clonotype was detected ten times or more. The chain carries TRBV10-3 and TRBJ1-2; D call uncertain. The CDR3 runs 14 residues. V lost 0 bases to trimming and J lost 4 bases, with 9 bases between them. The V gene's germline CDR1 is ENHRY and CDR2 SYGVKD. The CDR3 DNA is TGTGCCATCAGTGAGTCGAGGGATCGCTATGGCTACACCTTC. As protein: CAISESRDRYGYTF.

This clonotype was picked up one time. V gene TRBV9 combines with J gene TRBJ1-6, with 7 bases identical to TRBD1. From germline, CDR1 is SGDLS and CDR2 YYNGEE. V lost 0 bases, J lost 7 bases, and 4 bases stayed unmatched. This CDR3 is built from 15 residues. The CDR3 nucleotides read TGTGCCAGCAGCGTAGAGGGGGCGATGAATTCACCCCTCCACTTT. This gives the protein CASSVEGAMNSPLHF.

The sample holds many counts of this clonotype. The chain links TRBV7-2 to TRBJ2-5; D is unclear. Per germline, CDR1 SGHTA and CDR2 FQGNSA. Trimming left V 6 bases short and J 1 base short, with 9 bases between. The CDR3 spans 13 residues. CDR3 sequence: CASRNSRQETQYF. The CDR3 region has the DNA TGTGCCAGCAGAAACAGTCGCCAAGAGACCCAGTACTTC.

This clonotype was detected only a few times. The chain employs TRBV10-3 and TRBJ1-2; TRBD1 matches at 8 bases. This CDR3 contains 13 residues. CDR1 is ENHRY and CDR2 is SYGVKD in the germline V gene. V was pared by 6 bases and J by 6 bases, with 6 bases of the junction left unmatched. The CDR3 DNA reads as TGTGCCATCAGGGACAGGGAAGCGGATGGCTACACCTTC. Translation gives CAIRDREADGYTF.

This clonotype was recorded at least ten times. The gene calls are TRBV24-1 and TRBJ2-6; TRBD1 is a possible D gene (6 bases). The CDR3 has 18 amino acids. CDR1 and CDR2 (germline): KGHDR, SFDVKD. The V and J ends lost 6 bases and 0 bases respectively, with 17 bases between them. CDR3 nucleotide sequence: TGTGCCACCAGTCCGGTCCCAGGGGCCTTCTCTGGGGCCAACGTCCTGACTTTC. This encodes CATSPVPGAFSGANVLTF.

This clonotype was recorded a few times. The junction departs from the called germline gene at one end, perhaps through a read error. The chain is built from TRBV10-3 and TRBJ1-2; 8 bases match TRBD1. Per germline, CDR1 ENHRY and CDR2 SYGVKD. CDR3 length: 13 amino acids. The CDR3: CASSSLTGDGYTF. In DNA form, the CDR3 reads TGTGCCAGCAGTTCTTTGACAGGGGATGGCTACACCTTC.

Details on this clonotype: One end of the junction is discordant with germline, which a read error may explain. The chain combines TRBV7-9 with TRBJ2-2, with a possible D match to TRBD2 (5 bases). The CDR3 is 14 residues long. Germline assignment: CDR1 SEHNR and CDR2 FQNEAQ (reference sequence). In DNA form, the CDR3 reads TGTGCCAGCAGCCACCGGGTTGGACCCGGGGAGCCGTTTTTT. Its translation: CASSHRVGPGEPFF.

This chain joins TRBV7-2 and TRBJ1-5; D gene ambiguous. V dropped 7 bases and J dropped 1 base, with 17 bases sitting between them. From germline, CDR1 is SGHTA and CDR2 FQGNSA. The CDR3 spans 16 residues. As DNA, the CDR3 is TGTGCCAGCACCCCCAACTATCCCGGGAGCAATCAGCCCCAGCATTTT. Translating gives CASTPNYPGSNQPQHF.

This clonotype occurred a few times. The chain carries TRBV7-8 and TRBJ1-4; 10 bases line up with TRBD1. The CDR3 runs 17 residues. Germline CDR1 and CDR2: SGHVS and FQNEAQ. V lost 1 base, J lost 7 bases, and 9 bases stayed unmatched. Here the CDR3 reads CASSLGPLGQGIEKLFF. The CDR3 DNA follows: TGTGCCAGCAGCTTAGGTCCATTGGGACAGGGGATTGAAAAACTGTTTTTT.

The CDR3 spells CASSSTTGSYGYTF. CDR3 nucleotides: TGTGCCAGCAGTTCTACCACAGGGAGCTATGGCTACACCTTC. This chain uses TRBV28 with TRBJ1-2; D might be TRBD1 (6 bases). V was pared by 4 bases and J by 4 bases, with 13 bases between. Germline CDR1 MDHEN, CDR2 SYDVKM. This CDR3 contains 14 residues.

This clonotype was found many times. V gene TRBV10-3 combines with J gene TRBJ1-1; TRBD1 is a possible D gene (6 bases). Germline-derived CDR1 and CDR2 are ENHRY and SYGVKD. The CDR3 runs 13 residues. Trimming left V 1 base short and J 12 bases short, with 15 bases between. CDR3 residues: CAISELDSGLTFF. CDR3 bases: TGTGCCATCAGTGAGTTGGACAGTGGGTTAACTTTCTTT.

The rearrangement uses TRBV11-3 and TRBJ2-7; D might be TRBD2 (6 bases). Germline V gene data show CDR1 as SGHNT and CDR2 as YENEEA. The CDR3 consists of 13 residues. Trimming pared 0 bases from V and 6 bases from J, leaving 9 bases between. For the CDR3, the DNA is TGTGCCAGCAGCTTAGAGGAGGGGTCCGAGCAGTACTTC. Translated, it gives CASSLEEGSEQYF.

V and J are TRBV29-1 and TRBJ1-3; tentatively, D is TRBD1 (6 bases). This CDR3 is 13 amino acids long. The V end was cut by 5 bases, the J end by 4 bases, with 12 bases between. CDR1 is SQVTM and CDR2 is ANQGSEA in the germline V gene. This chain's CDR3 is CSVLVGGGNTIYF. CDR3 coding DNA: TGCAGCGTTTTAGTAGGGGGAGGAAACACCATATATTTT.

This chain connects TRBV7-8 to TRBJ2-5; D might be TRBD2 (6 bases). V was clipped by 5 bases and J by 6 bases, with 25 bases between them. CDR1 is SGHVS and CDR2 is FQNEAQ in the germline V gene. The CDR3 is 17 residues long. The CDR3 loop is CASSPVREATLKKTQYF. The DNA for the CDR3 is TGTGCCAGCAGCCCGGTGAGGGAGGCTACCCTCAAGAAGACCCAGTACTTC. Full variable domain (remainder filled in from reference TRBV7-8 and TRBJ2-5): GAGVSQSPRYKVAKRGQDVALRCDPISGHVSLFWYQQALGQGPEFLTYFQNEAQLDKSGLPSDRFFAERPEGSVSTLKIQRTQQEDSAVYLCASSPVREATLKKTQYFGPGTRLLVL.

The chain recombines TRBV19 with TRBJ1-5; 10 bases map to TRBD1. Germline trimming cut 5 bases from V and 5 bases from J; bases unmatched to any gene: 6. This CDR3 is built from 15 residues. CDR1 is LNHDA, CDR2 SQIVND, per germline (reference sequence). The CDR3 DNA reads TGTGCCAGTAGTCTACCCGGGACAGGGGATCAGCCCCAGCATTTT. This gives the protein CASSLPGTGDQPQHF.

In its sample, this clonotype was seen many times. This sequence joins TRBV5-8 and TRBJ1-1; 9 bases line up with TRBD1. J gave up 3 bases and V 5 bases, and 14 bases lay outside the gene matches. The germline V gene has CDR1 SGHTS and CDR2 YDEGEE. This CDR3 has 17 residues. The CDR3 loop reads CASSQGGQGRGDTEAFF. CDR3 DNA: TGTGCCAGCAGTCAGGGGGGACAGGGCCGAGGGGACACTGAAGCTTTCTTT.

J is TRBJ1-3 and V is TRBV20-1; no reliable D call. V was trimmed by 6 bases and J by 0 bases, leaving 9 bases between them. The CDR3 runs to 13 residues. Germline assignment: CDR1 DFQATT and CDR2 SNEGSKA (reference sequence). CDR3 DNA sequence: TGCAGTGCCCAAGCCTCCTCTGGAAACACCATATATTTT. Residues: CSAQASSGNTIYF.

V is TRBV10-3 and J is TRBJ1-1; weak D call: TRBD1 (5 bases). V was pared by 4 bases and J by 4 bases, with 13 bases between. Per germline, CDR1 ENHRY and CDR2 SYGVKD. CDR3 size: 14 residues. The CDR3 bases are TGTGCCATCAGTGGAGGATCGGGGGGCACTGAAGCTTTCTTT. Protein: CAISGGSGGTEAFF.

This clonotype was recorded many times. The rearrangement uses TRBV10-3 and TRBJ2-7, with 7 bases identical to TRBD2. V lost 3 bases to trimming and J lost 7 bases; unmatched junction nucleotides: 3. The germline gives CDR1 ENHRY, CDR2 SYGVKD. The CDR3 covers 12 residues. The CDR3 region has the DNA TGTGCCATCAGTGATACCGGGGGGGAGCAGTACTTC. Amino acid sequence: CAISDTGGEQYF.